This is a list of T cell receptor beta chains from one sample in a study of blood T cell repertoires in COVID-19. Sequenced by immunoSEQ multiplex PCR; TCRdb stores in-frame clones only, minus some. Among tens of thousands of clones listed, 75% to 90% were seen once. Source material: peripheral blood. The receptor set was obtained from a man in his 70s with active or convalescent COVID-19. Each CDR3 is given with its conserved first and last residue. The D gene is left open where the match is weak. The size entry is marked missing in some rows and otherwise reads once, few, many or a size class.

abundance: -; d_gene: TRBD2; v_gene: TRBV4-3; j_gene: TRBJ2-2; CDR3aa: CASSQGGLAGGLTGELFF; CDR3nt: TGCGCCAGCAGCCAAGGGGGACTAGCGGGGGGACTGACCGGGGAGCTGTTTTTT
abundance: once; d_gene: TRBD1; v_gene: TRBV6-1; j_gene: TRBJ1-2; CDR3aa: CASSDPGQGYYGYTF; CDR3nt: TGTGCCAGCAGTGATCCGGGACAGGGGTACTATGGCTACACCTTC
abundance: -; d_gene: -; v_gene: TRBV7-2; j_gene: TRBJ2-7; CDR3aa: CASSLGLFRDSPYEQYF; CDR3nt: TGTGCCAGCAGCTTAGGACTATTTCGGGACTCCCCCTACGAGCAGTACTTC
abundance: -; d_gene: TRBD1; v_gene: TRBV10-3; j_gene: TRBJ1-2; CDR3aa: CAISGNRGGYTF; CDR3nt: TGTGCCATCAGTGGGAACAGGGGAGGCTACACCTTC
abundance: -; d_gene: -; v_gene: TRBV2; j_gene: TRBJ2-6; CDR3aa: CASSEGRAGANVLTF; CDR3nt: TGTGCCAGCAGTGAAGGCAGGGCAGGGGCCAACGTCCTGACTTTC
abundance: -; d_gene: TRBD1; v_gene: TRBV9; j_gene: TRBJ1-1; CDR3aa: CASSDDRVIGTEAFF; CDR3nt: TGTGCCAGCAGCGATGACAGGGTAATTGGCACTGAAGCTTTCTTT
abundance: -; d_gene: -; v_gene: TRBV5-6; j_gene: TRBJ1-2; CDR3aa: CASSLRGPRERYTF; CDR3nt: TGTGCCAGCAGCTTACGAGGGCCCCGGGAGCGCTACACCTTC
abundance: -; d_gene: TRBD1; v_gene: TRBV28; j_gene: TRBJ2-1; CDR3aa: CASSFSGTGRPNEQFF; CDR3nt: TGTGCCAGCAGTTTTTCCGGGACAGGGCGTCCCAATGAGCAGTTCTTC
abundance: -; d_gene: TRBD1; v_gene: TRBV5-8; j_gene: TRBJ1-2; CDR3aa: CASSYRGNYGYTF; CDR3nt: TGTGCCAGCAGCTACAGGGGGAACTATGGCTACACCTTC
abundance: -; d_gene: -; v_gene: TRBV4-2; j_gene: TRBJ1-5; CDR3aa: CASSPWPPDKIRGRSNQPQHF; CDR3nt: TGTGCCAGCAGCCCCTGGCCGCCTGATAAGATTCGCGGTAGAAGCAATCAGCCCCAGCATTTT
abundance: -; d_gene: TRBD1; v_gene: TRBV12-3/TRBV12-4; j_gene: TRBJ1-1; CDR3aa: CASSQTGAARAFF; CDR3nt: TGTGCCAGCAGTCAAACAGGGGCCGCTCGAGCTTTCTTT
abundance: once; d_gene: -; v_gene: TRBV25-1; j_gene: TRBJ1-1; CDR3aa: CASSEYRNSPEAFF; CDR3nt: TGTGCCAGCAGTGAATATCGAAACAGCCCTGAAGCTTTCTTT
abundance: once; d_gene: -; v_gene: TRBV25-1; j_gene: TRBJ2-6; CDR3aa: CASSEVGSGANVLTF; CDR3nt: TGTGCCAGCAGTGAAGTCGGGTCTGGGGCCAACGTCCTGACTTTC
abundance: -; d_gene: TRBD1; v_gene: TRBV25-1; j_gene: TRBJ1-2; CDR3aa: CASTSGTGGYGYTF; CDR3nt: TGTGCCAGCACCTCCGGGACAGGGGGTTACGGCTACACCTTC
abundance: -; d_gene: -; v_gene: TRBV18; j_gene: TRBJ2-7; CDR3aa: CASSPHYEQYF; CDR3nt: TGTGCCAGCTCACCCCACTACGAGCAGTACTTC
abundance: -; d_gene: -; v_gene: TRBV27; j_gene: TRBJ2-7; CDR3aa: CASSLQGGGSEQYF; CDR3nt: TGTGCCAGCAGTTTACAGGGAGGGGGGTCCGAGCAGTACTTC
abundance: once; d_gene: -; v_gene: TRBV7-9; j_gene: TRBJ1-2; CDR3aa: CASSRTAQNYGYTF; CDR3nt: TGTGCCAGCAGCCGGACTGCCCAAAACTATGGCTACACCTTC
abundance: -; d_gene: TRBD2; v_gene: TRBV15; j_gene: TRBJ2-1; CDR3aa: CATSPPTGGSYNEQFF; CDR3nt: TGTGCCACCAGCCCCCCCACGGGGGGCTCCTACAATGAGCAGTTCTTC
abundance: -; d_gene: -; v_gene: TRBV18; j_gene: TRBJ2-3; CDR3aa: CASSPSPPFFGPPNSTDTQYF; CDR3nt: TGTGCCAGCTCACCATCCCCCCCTTTTTTTGGGCCGCCGAACTCCACAGATACGCAGTATTTT
abundance: -; d_gene: TRBD1; v_gene: TRBV6-5; j_gene: TRBJ2-7; CDR3aa: CASSRTGGTYEQYF; CDR3nt: TGTGCCAGCAGTCGGACAGGGGGGACCTACGAGCAGTACTTC
abundance: -; d_gene: -; v_gene: TRBV28; j_gene: TRBJ2-7; CDR3aa: CASSSQDYEQYF; CDR3nt: TGTGCCAGCAGTTCGCAGGACTACGAGCAGTACTTC